Presented here are 11 T cell receptor beta chains from one specimen sequenced in a study of technical replicates of blood from several donors. Data came from immunoSEQ multiplex PCR; TCRdb stores just in-frame clones and leaves some out. Of approximately 75,000 clones in the sample, 97% were seen once. Sequencing was performed on T cells isolated from PBMCs. The receptor set was obtained from a human donor in good health.

The chain combines TRBV2 with TRBJ1-2; D unresolved. V shed 7 bases and J shed 4 bases, with 10 bases lying between them. The CDR3 sequence is 12 residues long. From germline, CDR1 is SNHLY and CDR2 FYNNEI. CDR3: CASTLSSYGYTF. CDR3 coding DNA: TGTGCCAGCACCTTGAGTTCCTATGGCTACACCTTC.

The chain uses TRBV29-1 and TRBJ2-1; TRBD1 matches at 7 bases. Per germline, CDR1 SQVTM and CDR2 ANQGSEA. The CDR3 covers 14 residues. V lost 7 bases to trimming and J lost 5 bases; unmatched junction nucleotides: 11. The CDR3 sequence is CSDRQGRSDNEQFF. In nucleotides, the CDR3 is TGCAGCGACCGACAGGGAAGAAGTGACAATGAGCAGTTCTTC.

V and J are TRBV6-1 and TRBJ1-5; D is perhaps TRBD1 (6 bases). Germline values: CDR1 MNHNS, CDR2 SASEGT. The CDR3 totals 17 residues. V was trimmed by 3 bases and J by 7 bases, leaving 22 bases between them. The CDR3 bases are TGTGCCAGCAGTGACAAAGGAGGGGGGGTTTCTTTACAGCCCCAGCATTTT. This encodes CASSDKGGGVSLQPQHF.

The CDR3: CASGGQGAEAFF. DNA of the CDR3: TGTGCCAGCGGGGGACAGGGGGCCGAAGCTTTCTTT. The J gene is TRBJ1-1, the V gene TRBV5-4, with TRBD1 matching over 12 bases. Looked up from germline, CDR1 is SGHNT and CDR2 is YYREEE (reference sequence). This CDR3 region has 12 residues. Unmatched junction bases numbered 3, after V lost 7 bases and J lost 8 bases.

The rearrangement joins TRBV9 to TRBJ2-1; 13 nucleotides match TRBD2. Trimming removed 4 bases from V and 8 bases from J; junction bases left unmatched: 9. The germline CDR1 and CDR2 sequences are SGDLS and YYNGEE. CDR3 length equals 16 residues. The CDR3 region is CASSRTLAGGLDEQFF. Here the CDR3 DNA reads TGTGCCAGCAGCCGTACACTAGCGGGGGGGCTGGATGAGCAGTTCTTC.

The chain carries TRBV4-1 and TRBJ2-3; TRBD2 matches at 10 bases. Trimming cost V 6 bases and J 6 bases; bases outside gene matches: 6. CDR3 size: 14 residues. The V gene's germline CDR1 is MGHRA and CDR2 YSYEKL. CDR3 residues: CASRRSGRGDTQYF. The CDR3, as DNA: TGCGCCAGCAGGAGAAGCGGGAGGGGGGATACGCAGTATTTT.

This rearrangement joins TRBV5-6 to TRBJ1-5; TRBD1 matches 7 bases. CDR3 length: 15 residues. J lost 4 bases, V lost 0 bases, and 4 bases had no gene match. The V gene's germline CDR1 is SGHDT and CDR2 YYEEEE. CDR3 amino acids: CASSLDRQGNQPQHF. The CDR3 coding sequence is TGTGCCAGCAGCTTGGATCGACAGGGTAATCAGCCCCAGCATTTT.

The chain carries TRBV10-1 and TRBJ2-3; D remains unclear. The germline V gene encodes CDR1 WNHNN and CDR2 SYGVQD (reference sequence). This CDR3 comprises 15 residues. Deletions cut 0 bases from V and 2 bases from J, with 9 bases between. CDR3 DNA: TGCGCCAGCAGTGAGTCGAAACTGAACACAGATACGCAGTATTTT. Translating it yields CASSESKLNTDTQYF.

J is TRBJ2-5 and V is TRBV7-6; TRBD1 matches at 8 bases. This CDR3 is built from 14 residues. Germline V gene lookup returns CDR1 SGHVS and CDR2 FNYEAQ. Germline trimming cut 6 bases from V and 1 base from J; bases unmatched to any gene: 4. CDR3 region: CASSMGTGQETQYF. CDR3 in DNA: TGTGCCAGCAGTATGGGGACAGGCCAAGAGACCCAGTACTTC.

The CDR3 DNA reads TGTGCCAGCAGCTCGGGACTCGTACCCTCCTACAATGAGCAGTTCTTC. Its translation: CASSSGLVPSYNEQFF. The J gene is TRBJ2-1, the V gene TRBV5-8, with D possibly matching TRBD2 (6 bases). Germline assignment: CDR1 SGHTS and CDR2 YDEGEE. V was shortened by 3 bases and J by 0 bases, with 13 bases between the two germline ends. This CDR3 has 16 amino acids. Using reference TRBV5-8 and TRBJ2-1 for the parts outside the CDR3, the full variable domain is EAGVTQSPTHLIKTRGQQATLRCSPISGHTSVYWYQQALGLGLQFLLWYDEGEERNRGNFPPRFSGRQFPNYSSELNVNALELEDSALYLCASSSGLVPSYNEQFFGPGTRLTVL.

The rearrangement links TRBV27 to TRBJ1-2; D gene ambiguous. V gave up 6 bases and J gave up 5 bases, with 10 bases separating them. The length of the CDR3 is 12 residues. Germline CDR1 and CDR2: MNHEY and SMNVEV (reference sequence). The CDR3 bases are TGTGCCAGCAGCCCAAGCGGGTATGGCTACACCTTC. Amino acids: CASSPSGYGYTF.